In this sample, the clone carrying this TCR beta chain turned up a few times. Its antigen is unidentified. Each CDR3 protein gets one entry after TCRdb re-called the reads with MiXCR. The table shows over 300,000 distinct CDR3 sequences, with over 7.5% occurring only once. The data originate from a study of T cell repertoires in cytomegalovirus infection. At the level of the study: Based on public TCR beta signatures, there were indications of CMV infection and of a matching HLA type.

This CDR3 spans 16 amino acids. The V end lost 7 bases, the J end lost 4 bases, and 22 bases lay between the germline ends. General study results and limits: Summed public TCR beta family frequency identified CMV carriers bearing the relevant HLA. Predominance within the ex vivo response was attributable to HLA-C-restricted CMV-specific TCR beta clonotypes.

Sequencing was done on a sample of PBMCs. This receptor was obtained from a human donor in good health (CMV status not recorded). Some clones in this sample may be carry-over from other donors' samples. The rearrangement uses TRBV12-3 or TRBV12-4 and TRBJ1-2; no clear D. The CDR3 reads CASIHTRAGASYGYTF. The CDR3, as DNA: TGTGCCAGCATTCACACTAGGGCGGGCGCGAGCTATGGCTACACCTTC.